A selection of T cell receptor beta chains follows, all from one sample in a study of shared clonotypes between healthy human individuals. Assay: immunoSEQ multiplex PCR; the TCRdb copy retains only in-frame clones and omits some. The table includes approximately 980,000 clones, approximately 80% detected once. The specimen was memory CD4+ T cells sorted from blood. These receptors came from a man between 18 and 35 years old in good health. Both conserved end residues are part of each CDR3. The D gene is left open where the match is weak. Part of the rows lack a size; the others show once, few, many or a class for expanded clones.

V gene	D gene	clone size	J gene	CDR3 protein	CDR3 DNA
TRBV7-9	TRBD2	.	TRBJ2-7	CASSFGTSRSEQYF	TGTGCCAGCAGCTTTGGGACTAGTCGGAGCGAGCAGTACTTC
TRBV7-6	.	.	TRBJ2-7	CASSLAGGISYEQYF	TGTGCCAGCAGCTTAGCTGGGGGAATCTCCTACGAGCAGTACTTC
TRBV11-2	TRBD1	.	TRBJ1-4	CASSFLNGQGEKLFF	TGTGCCAGCAGCTTTCTCAATGGACAGGGGGAAAAACTGTTTTTT
TRBV7-8	TRBD1	.	TRBJ2-2	CASSLAQGENTGELFF	TGTGCCAGCAGCTTAGCGCAGGGGGAGAACACCGGGGAGCTGTTTTTT
TRBV30	.	.	TRBJ1-3	CAWTRGTPVGNTIYF	TGTGCCTGGACCAGGGGTACCCCTGTTGGAAACACCATATATTTT
TRBV5-1	.	.	TRBJ2-2	CASSLEGPNTGELFF	TGCGCCAGCAGCTTAGAAGGACCGAACACCGGGGAGCTGTTTTTT
TRBV2	.	.	TRBJ2-7	CASSERSYEQYF	TGTGCCAGCAGTGAACGGTCCTACGAGCAGTACTTC
TRBV30	.	.	TRBJ2-4	CAWREQYSKNIQYF	TGTGCCTGGAGGGAACAGTATTCCAAAAACATTCAGTACTTC
TRBV10-3	TRBD2	.	TRBJ2-3	CATGTRGGDTQYF	TGTGCCACCGGGACTCGGGGGGGCGATACGCAGTATTTT
TRBV6-1	.	.	TRBJ2-4	CASNTDSSRENIQYF	TGTGCCAGCAATACAGACAGCTCGAGGGAAAACATTCAGTACTTC
TRBV7-2	.	.	TRBJ2-5	CASSLGGRVETQYF	TGTGCCAGCAGCTTAGGGGGGCGGGTTGAGACCCAGTACTTC
TRBV7-9	.	.	TRBJ2-7	CASTKREGPYEQYF	TGTGCCAGCACCAAACGAGAGGGACCCTACGAGCAGTACTTC
TRBV6-6	TRBD1	.	TRBJ1-4	CASRPEGAPNEKLFF	TGTGCCAGCAGGCCAGAGGGGGCCCCTAATGAAAAACTGTTTTTT
TRBV20-1	.	.	TRBJ2-1	CSAWYNEQFF	TGCAGTGCTTGGTACAATGAGCAGTTCTTC
TRBV5-4	TRBD2	.	TRBJ2-7	CASSSGLAGARSYEQYF	TGTGCCAGCAGCTCAGGACTAGCGGGAGCCAGGTCCTACGAGCAGTACTTC
TRBV2	.	.	TRBJ2-1	CASRGGLEQFF	TGTGCCAGCAGGGGCGGACTTGAGCAGTTCTTC
TRBV7-2	TRBD2	once	TRBJ2-7	CASSKLAGGNYHYEQYF	TGTGCCAGCAGCAAACTAGCGGGAGGAAACTATCACTACGAGCAGTACTTC
TRBV5-1	.	.	TRBJ2-3	CASSPRSTTDTQYF	TGCGCCAGCAGCCCGCGGAGTACCACAGATACGCAGTATTTT
TRBV7-2	.	.	TRBJ2-3	CASSLSTQYF	TGTGCCAGCAGCCTCAGTACGCAGTATTTT
TRBV6-5	.	.	TRBJ1-4	CASSYTQTGKLFF	TGTGCCAGCAGTTACACGCAGACGGGTAAACTGTTTTTT
TRBV29-1	.	few	TRBJ2-3	CSGKKSGWTDTQYF	TGCAGCGGTAAGAAGAGTGGTTGGACAGATACGCAGTATTTT
TRBV16	.	.	TRBJ1-2	CASSLQGSYTF	TGTGCCAGCAGCCTACAGGGATCGTATACCTTC
TRBV18	.	.	TRBJ2-7	CASSEALLEQYF	TGTGCCAGCTCAGAGGCTCTGCTCGAGCAGTACTTC
TRBV9	.	.	TRBJ2-5	CASSRGGVYQETQYF	TGTGCCAGCAGCCGGGGTGGCGTCTACCAAGAGACCCAGTACTTC
TRBV30	TRBD2	.	TRBJ2-7	CAWKWASGSHEQYF	TGTGCCTGGAAGTGGGCTAGCGGGAGCCACGAGCAGTACTTC
TRBV7-7	TRBD2	.	TRBJ2-1	CASSVSGTSGGEQFF	TGTGCTAGCAGCGTATCCGGGACTAGCGGAGGCGAGCAGTTCTTC
TRBV9	.	few	TRBJ1-4	CASSVGLANEKLFF	TGTGCCAGCAGCGTAGGGTTGGCTAATGAAAAACTGTTTTTT
TRBV6-5	.	once	TRBJ2-6	CASSAGSGANVLTF	TGTGCCAGCAGTGCGGGCTCTGGGGCCAACGTCCTGACTTTC
TRBV6-1	.	.	TRBJ1-3	CASSEAHGNTIYF	TGTGCCAGCAGTGAAGCACATGGAAACACCATATATTTT
TRBV6-6	.	.	TRBJ2-7	CASSYRRQPYEQYF	TGTGCCAGCAGTTACCGGCGTCAGCCCTACGAGCAGTACTTC
TRBV9	TRBD1	few	TRBJ1-4	CASSERDRDLGGSNEKLFF	TGTGCCAGCAGCGAAAGGGACAGGGACCTGGGAGGCTCTAATGAAAAACTGTTTTTT
TRBV2	.	.	TRBJ2-5	CASSGYSRETQYF	TGTGCCAGCAGTGGTTACTCACGAGAGACCCAGTACTTC
TRBV11-2	TRBD1	few	TRBJ1-3	CASSAGTGAGNTIYF	TGTGCCAGCAGCGCCGGGACAGGGGCTGGAAACACCATATATTTT
TRBV28	.	.	TRBJ1-2	CASRGPDGYTF	TGTGCCAGCAGGGGACCAGATGGCTACACCTTC
TRBV7-3	TRBD2	.	TRBJ2-3	CASSFGLDTDTQYF	TGTGCCAGCAGCTTTGGACTAGACACAGATACGCAGTATTTT
TRBV5-1	TRBD1	.	TRBJ1-1	CASSMGQATTEAFF	TGCGCCAGCAGCATGGGACAGGCGACCACTGAAGCTTTCTTT
TRBV30	.	.	TRBJ1-6	CARGSYNSPLHF	TGTGCCAGGGGATCCTATAATTCACCCCTCCACTTT
TRBV7-2	.	.	TRBJ1-2	CASSVRTEDYGYTF	TGTGCCAGCAGCGTCAGGACGGAAGACTATGGCTACACCTTC
TRBV14	.	once	TRBJ2-5	CASSPRPWGETQYF	TGTGCCAGCAGCCCGCGACCGTGGGGAGAGACCCAGTACTTC
TRBV6-6	TRBD2	.	TRBJ2-5	CASTLSLAGGTQYF	TGTGCCAGCACCCTATCACTAGCGGGAGGGACCCAGTACTTC
TRBV18	TRBD2	.	TRBJ2-4	CASSPPPTSMGLAKNIQYF	TGTGCCAGCTCACCACCGCCGACTAGCATGGGACTAGCCAAAAACATTCAGTACTTC
TRBV19	.	.	TRBJ2-1	CASSSIGVGLNEQFF	TGTGCCAGTAGTTCGATAGGGGTCGGTTTAAATGAGCAGTTCTTC
TRBV18	.	.	TRBJ1-4	CASSPSLRVPGGGYEKLFF	TGTGCCAGCTCACCATCGCTCAGGGTCCCAGGCGGTGGATATGAAAAACTGTTTTTT